The 4 T cell receptor beta chains presented below share a single source sample, sequenced in a study of CD8 T cells in ankylosing spondylitis. MiXCR, applied by TCRdb to the 5' RACE reads, yields one record per CDR3 protein. This table has some 250,000 distinct CDR3 sequences, around 9.2% appearing once. Material: blood, either unsorted or a sorted T cell fraction (not recorded which). Receptor source: a male donor with ankylosing spondylitis or in good health (not recorded which).

The chain combines TRBV5-1 with TRBJ1-4; D gene uncertain. The V end lost 4 bases, the J end lost 2 bases, and 12 bases lay between the germline ends. Germline loops: CDR1 SGHRS, CDR2 YFSETQ. This CDR3 is built from 15 residues. In nucleotides, the CDR3 is TGCGCCAGCAGCGTTGACCCCGGGACTAATGAAAAACTGTTTTTT. It codes for CASSVDPGTNEKLFF. Filled out from reference TRBV5-1 and TRBJ1-4, the complete variable domain reads KAGVTQTPRYLIKTRGQQVTLSCSPISGHRSVSWYQQTPGQGLQFLFEYFSETQRNKGNFPGRFSGRQFSNSRSEMNVSTLELGDSALYLCASSVDPGTNEKLFFGSGTQLSVL.

This clonotype was seen repeatedly, ten times or more. The genes are TRBV27 and TRBJ2-2; TRBD2 is a possible D gene (6 bases). Germline CDR1 MNHEY, CDR2 SMNVEV (reference sequence). Trimming stripped 4 bases from V and 15 bases from J, with 18 bases between. This CDR3 has 13 amino acids. The CDR3 DNA is TGTGCCAGCAGTTCCTCCGTGGGGACTCCCTTGTTTTTT. This gives the protein CASSSSVGTPLFF.

This clonotype was seen at least ten times. The rearrangement links TRBV10-3 to TRBJ2-2; 10 positions agree with TRBD2. CDR1 ENHRY and CDR2 SYGVKD come from the germline V gene. J was trimmed by 1 base and V by 3 bases; bases with no gene match: 2. CDR3 length equals 16 residues. CDR3 nucleotides: TGTGCCATCAGTGACAGCGGGGGGGTGAACACCGGGGAGCTGTTTTTT. This gives the protein CAISDSGGVNTGELFF.

At least ten counts were recorded for this clonotype. The rearrangement joins TRBV6-1 to TRBJ1-1; unclear D gene. CDR3 length: 15 amino acids. CDR1 and CDR2 from the germline V gene are MNHNS and SASEGT. Trimming stripped 6 bases from V and 6 bases from J, with 20 bases between. The CDR3: CASSASSALGSEAFF. The CDR3 nucleotides read TGTGCCAGCAGCGCCTCCTCTGCGTTGGGCTCTGAAGCTTTCTTT.